Listed below are T cell receptor beta chains from one sample, sequenced in a study of cytomegalovirus exposure and HLA in healthy donors. Generated by immunoSEQ multiplex PCR, the TCRdb table keeps only in-frame clones and is missing some. Among some 140,000 clones listed, around 79% were seen once. Sequencing was done on a sample of PBMCs. These TCRs come from a female donor in good health and CMV-seronegative. The CDR3 runs from the conserved cysteine through the conserved F or W. A D gene is named only where the DNA matches it firmly. Clone size is given for some rows only: seen once, a few or many times, or a class if the clone is expanded.

clone size	V gene	J gene	D gene	CDR3 DNA	CDR3 protein
-	TRBV19	TRBJ1-5	-	TGTGCCAGTAGCACGGGAAGCAATCAGCCCCAGCATTTT	CASSTGSNQPQHF
-	TRBV10-3	TRBJ2-5	-	TGTGCCATCAGTGTAGTTGCAGGGGATGAGACCCAGTACTTC	CAISVVAGDETQYF
-	TRBV28	TRBJ2-1	TRBD1	TGTGCCAGCAGTCCGACAGGGGGGAGCTACAATGAGCAGTTCTTC	CASSPTGGSYNEQFF
-	TRBV30	TRBJ2-1	-	TGTGCCTGGAGGGGGAGTAACTACAATGAGCAGTTCTTC	CAWRGSNYNEQFF
-	TRBV19	TRBJ1-1	TRBD1	TGTGCCAGTACCTATCAGGGGGCAATGAACACTGAAGCTTTCTTT	CASTYQGAMNTEAFF
-	TRBV30	TRBJ2-6	-	TGTGCCTGGAGTCAAGACTTCTCTGGGGCCAACGTCCTGACTTTC	CAWSQDFSGANVLTF
-	TRBV6-6	TRBJ2-5	-	TGTGCCAGCAGTTACGGAGGACGGCCCTTCCAAGAGACCCAGTACTTC	CASSYGGRPFQETQYF
-	TRBV15	TRBJ2-7	-	TGTGCCACCCGAAATGGGGGCGCCTACGAGCAGTACTTC	CATRNGGAYEQYF
-	TRBV7-2	TRBJ2-7	-	TGTGCCAGCAGCTTAGGGGCTAGCGCGGGGTCCTACGAGCAGTACTTC	CASSLGASAGSYEQYF
-	TRBV7-6	TRBJ2-3	TRBD2	TGTGCCAGCAGCTTAGGGGGACTAGCGGGCTTGGATACGCAGTATTTT	CASSLGGLAGLDTQYF
-	TRBV5-6	TRBJ2-7	TRBD2	TGTGCCAGCAGCTTGGTACGACTAGCGGGATTGACATGGTCCTACGAGCAGTACTTC	CASSLVRLAGLTWSYEQYF
-	TRBV18	TRBJ2-3	-	TGTGCCAGCTCACCCGGACAGAGCACAGATACGCAGTATTTT	CASSPGQSTDTQYF
few	TRBV6-5	TRBJ1-3	-	TGTGCCAGCAGTGGCCGGGGGGCTGGAAACACCATATATTTT	CASSGRGAGNTIYF
-	TRBV30	TRBJ1-1	TRBD1	TGTGCCTGGAGCCGGGACAGGGGTTTCACTGAAGCTTTCTTT	CAWSRDRGFTEAFF
-	TRBV27	TRBJ2-3	-	TGTGCCAGCAGTTTTCGTCCTCGCACAGATACGCAGTATTTT	CASSFRPRTDTQYF
-	TRBV6-5	TRBJ2-7	TRBD2	TGTGCCAGCAGTTCCGGTCGGGGGGGAGAGTACTTC	CASSSGRGGEYF
-	TRBV5-1	TRBJ1-4	TRBD1	TGCGCCAGCAGCCCCGAAGGACAGGGGTGGGAAAAACTGTTTTTT	CASSPEGQGWEKLFF
-	TRBV12-5	TRBJ2-7	-	TGTGCTAGTGGCTACCAGGGTAATAACGAGCAGTACTTC	CASGYQGNNEQYF
-	TRBV30	TRBJ2-1	TRBD2	TGTGCCTGGAGGGGGGTGAGCGGGAGTACCTACAATGAGCAGTTCTTC	CAWRGVSGSTYNEQFF
once	TRBV5-6	TRBJ2-1	TRBD2	TGTGCCAGCAGCTTCCTGACTAGCAGCTACAATGAGCAGTTCTTC	CASSFLTSSYNEQFF
-	TRBV5-1	TRBJ2-1	TRBD2	TGCGCCAGCAGCTTGGTGGGACTAGGCTCCTACAATGAGCAGTTCTTC	CASSLVGLGSYNEQFF
-	TRBV29-1	TRBJ2-2	-	TGCAGCGTCGCCGGGACTGCTCAACTCGGCGGCACCGGGGAGCTGTTTTTT	CSVAGTAQLGGTGELFF
-	TRBV5-1	TRBJ1-2	TRBD1	TGCGCCAGCAGCTTAGGGACAGGGATTCAAGGCTACACCTTC	CASSLGTGIQGYTF
-	TRBV14	TRBJ2-7	TRBD1	TGTGCCAGCAGCCCCCGGGACAGGGCCTACGAGCAGTACTTC	CASSPRDRAYEQYF
-	TRBV6-6	TRBJ1-4	TRBD1	TGTGCCAGCAGTACCTGGACAGGGGGCAGGGAAAAACTGTTTTTT	CASSTWTGGREKLFF
once	TRBV4-1	TRBJ2-7	-	TGCGCCAGCAGCCAAGTTCCAGGGGCTTTGGGCTACGAGCAGTACTTC	CASSQVPGALGYEQYF